The rows below give T cell receptor beta chains drawn from one sample of a study of T cell responses to AZD1222 COVID-19 vaccine. Generated by immunoSEQ multiplex PCR, the TCRdb table keeps only in-frame clones and is missing some. The sample has about 100,000 clones; approximately 87% are singletons. The sequencing used peripheral blood, collected on day 0 of MenACWY control vaccination. The receptor set was obtained from an adult in good health. CDR3s include the opening cysteine and the closing phenylalanine or tryptophan. A D gene is named only where the DNA matches it firmly. Only some rows state a clone size, as once, few, many or a class for expanded clones.

clone_size,d_call,v_call,j_call,cdr3_aa,cdr3_nt
.,TRBD1,TRBV19,TRBJ1-1,CASSIAGGRPEAFF,TGTGCCAGTAGTATAGCAGGGGGGCGCCCAGAAGCTTTCTTT
.,.,TRBV18,TRBJ2-7,CASSPGKQGTYEQYF,TGTGCCAGCTCACCAGGGAAACAGGGAACCTACGAGCAGTACTTC
.,.,TRBV5-1,TRBJ2-3,CASSLRVAEDTQYF,TGCGCCAGCAGCTTAAGGGTAGCCGAGGATACGCAGTATTTT
.,TRBD2,TRBV9,TRBJ2-3,CASSRGGGPDTQYF,TGTGCCAGCAGCCGCGGCGGGGGTCCAGATACGCAGTATTTT
few,.,TRBV29-1,TRBJ2-1,CSAQNHEQFF,TGCAGCGCCCAGAATCATGAGCAGTTCTTC
.,.,TRBV6-6,TRBJ1-6,CASSWATETNSPLHF,TGTGCCAGCAGCTGGGCGACGGAAACCAATTCACCCCTCCACTTT
.,TRBD1,TRBV11-3,TRBJ2-1,CASSSGQGAYNEQFF,TGTGCCAGCAGCTCGGGACAGGGGGCATACAATGAGCAGTTCTTC
.,TRBD2,TRBV5-1,TRBJ2-3,CASRASGRTDTQYF,TGCGCCAGCAGGGCTAGCGGGAGAACAGATACGCAGTATTTT
.,.,TRBV7-9,TRBJ2-5,CASSLDFETQYF,TGTGCCAGCAGCTTAGATTTTGAGACCCAGTACTTC
.,.,TRBV6-1,TRBJ2-3,CASSELRAATQYF,TGTGCCAGCAGTGAACTTAGGGCGGCGACGCAGTATTTT
.,TRBD2,TRBV18,TRBJ2-7,CASSPTSGSSYEQYF,TGTGCCAGCTCGCCCACTAGCGGCAGCTCCTACGAGCAGTACTTC
.,TRBD1,TRBV2,TRBJ1-2,CASSETGQGANGYTF,TGTGCCAGCAGTGAGACGGGACAGGGGGCGAATGGCTACACCTTC
once,.,TRBV9,TRBJ1-1,CASSAQPSGLNTEAFF,TGTGCCAGCAGCGCTCAACCGTCAGGATTGAACACTGAAGCTTTCTTT
.,.,TRBV28,TRBJ1-5,CATGPGEGQPQHF,TGTGCCACCGGACCGGGGGAAGGTCAGCCCCAGCATTTT
.,.,TRBV6-5,TRBJ1-1,CASSYSNNLNTEAFF,TGTGCCAGCAGTTACTCGAACAACTTGAACACTGAAGCTTTCTTT
.,TRBD1,TRBV29-1,TRBJ1-5,CSVGDRDSSQPQHF,TGCAGCGTTGGTGACAGGGACTCAAGTCAGCCCCAGCATTTT
.,.,TRBV7-2,TRBJ2-7,CASSLASGSSYEQYF,TGTGCCAGCAGCTTAGCTAGCGGTAGCTCCTACGAGCAGTACTTC
.,TRBD1,TRBV18,TRBJ2-7,CASSLYRGYEQYF,TGTGCCAGCTCACTTTACAGGGGCTACGAGCAGTACTTC
.,.,TRBV5-1,TRBJ2-1,CASRSLTSSYNEQFF,TGCGCCAGCCGGTCCCTAACGAGCTCCTACAATGAGCAGTTCTTC
.,TRBD1,TRBV18,TRBJ1-4,CASSPTGQGGQNEKLFF,TGTGCCAGCTCACCAACGGGACAGGGAGGCCAAAATGAAAAACTGTTTTTT
.,.,TRBV6-5,TRBJ1-3,CASSYSTRPGNTIYF,TGTGCCAGCAGTTACTCGACCAGGCCTGGAAACACCATATATTTT
.,TRBD1,TRBV12-3/TRBV12-4,TRBJ1-1,CASSSTQGTEAFF,TGTGCCAGCAGTTCGACACAGGGGACTGAAGCTTTCTTT
.,.,TRBV3-1/TRBV3-2,TRBJ1-2,CASSPLGSLEGYTF,TGTGCCAGCAGCCCCCTCGGGAGCCTGGAGGGCTACACCTTC
.,.,TRBV10-3,TRBJ1-3,CAIHPSVGEFSGNTIYF,TGTGCCATCCATCCATCGGTCGGGGAGTTCTCTGGAAACACCATATATTTT
.,TRBD2,TRBV7-3,TRBJ2-7,CASRLLAGGPYEQYF,TGTGCCAGCAGACTTTTGGCGGGGGGCCCCTACGAGCAGTACTTC
.,.,TRBV30,TRBJ2-6,CAWIHSIDSDHSSGANVLTF,TGTGCCTGGATCCATTCAATCGACAGCGATCACTCCTCTGGGGCCAACGTCCTGACTTTC
once,.,TRBV7-9,TRBJ2-5,CASSLNPVRRQETQYF,TGTGCCAGCAGCTTGAATCCCGTACGGAGACAAGAGACCCAGTACTTC
.,TRBD2,TRBV5-1,TRBJ2-2,CASNHRLAANTGELFF,TGCGCCAGCAACCATAGACTAGCGGCAAACACCGGGGAGCTGTTTTTT
.,.,TRBV6-5,TRBJ1-1,CASSYRSSNTEAFF,TGTGCCAGCAGTTATAGGTCAAGTAACACTGAAGCTTTCTTT
.,.,TRBV20-1,TRBJ2-1,CSATLGFEQFF,TGCAGTGCTACTTTGGGTTTTGAGCAGTTCTTC
.,.,TRBV5-5,TRBJ1-4,CASSVLGTSNEKLFF,TGTGCCAGCAGCGTCCTGGGGACATCTAATGAAAAACTGTTTTTT
.,.,TRBV6-4,TRBJ1-2,CASSDLKTYYGYTF,TGTGCCAGCAGTGACTTAAAGACCTACTATGGCTACACCTTC
.,.,TRBV7-2,TRBJ1-2,CASSLVPEGGFIGYTF,TGTGCCAGCAGCTTAGTTCCGGAGGGGGGGTTTATAGGCTACACCTTC
.,TRBD2,TRBV3-1/TRBV3-2,TRBJ2-5,CASSPGGSGRRETQYF,TGTGCCAGCAGCCCGGGGGGTAGCGGGAGAAGGGAGACCCAGTACTTC
.,.,TRBV10-1,TRBJ2-2,CASSEFGQNTGELFF,TGCGCCAGCAGTGAGTTCGGACAGAACACCGGGGAGCTGTTTTTT
.,.,TRBV5-1,TRBJ2-7,CASTPRNSPSYEQYF,TGCGCCAGCACCCCGAGGAACAGCCCCTCCTACGAGCAGTACTTC
.,.,TRBV11-2,TRBJ2-6,CASSLGGANVLTF,TGTGCCAGCAGCTTGGGTGGGGCCAACGTCCTGACTTTC
.,TRBD1,TRBV18,TRBJ1-5,CASSGTADQPQHF,TGTGCCAGCTCAGGGACAGCTGATCAGCCCCAGCATTTT
.,.,TRBV7-9,TRBJ1-1,CASSLRAGMNTEAFF,TGTGCCAGCAGCTTACGTGCGGGGATGAACACTGAAGCTTTCTTT
.,.,TRBV28,TRBJ1-1,CASSTRTHNTEAFF,TGTGCCAGCAGTACGAGGACACACAACACTGAAGCTTTCTTT
.,TRBD2,TRBV5-1,TRBJ2-3,CASSLLGGEDTQYF,TGCGCCAGCAGCTTGCTGGGGGGGGAGGATACGCAGTATTTT
.,.,TRBV6-2/TRBV6-3,TRBJ1-1,CASSRGTEAFF,TGTGCCAGTAGTCGGGGCACTGAAGCTTTCTTT
.,TRBD2,TRBV11-3,TRBJ2-1,CASSLGGLAGRDEQFF,TGTGCCAGCAGCTTAGGGGGACTAGCGGGGCGGGATGAGCAGTTCTTC
.,TRBD2,TRBV5-1,TRBJ2-7,CASSLNSGTSGRGTYEQYF,TGCGCCAGCAGCTTGAATTCCGGGACTAGCGGGAGAGGCACCTACGAGCAGTACTTC
.,TRBD1,TRBV28,TRBJ2-7,CASRPQGSSYEQYF,TGTGCCAGCAGGCCACAGGGGTCCTCCTACGAGCAGTACTTC
.,.,TRBV10-2,TRBJ2-7,CVRREGEQYF,TGCGTCAGAAGGGAAGGGGAGCAGTACTTC
once,.,TRBV16,TRBJ2-3,CASSLRVRRTDTQYF,TGTGCCAGCAGCCTCAGGGTTCGTCGCACAGATACGCAGTATTTT
.,.,TRBV19,TRBJ2-4,CASKAGGNIQYF,TGTGCCAGTAAGGCAGGAGGGAACATTCAGTACTTC
.,TRBD1,TRBV3-1/TRBV3-2,TRBJ2-5,CASSQDLTGGRETQYF,TGTGCCAGCAGCCAAGATCTCACAGGGGGACGGGAGACCCAGTACTTC
.,.,TRBV6-2/TRBV6-3,TRBJ1-4,CASSYSWQGATNEKLFF,TGTGCCAGCAGTTACTCGTGGCAGGGTGCAACTAATGAAAAACTGTTTTTT
.,.,TRBV5-4,TRBJ2-1,CASSLFNLFSYNEQFF,TGTGCCAGCAGCTTGTTTAACTTGTTCTCCTACAATGAGCAGTTCTTC
once,TRBD1,TRBV19,TRBJ1-6,CASSPNRGHGNSPLHF,TGTGCCAGTAGTCCGAACAGGGGGCATGGAAATTCACCCCTCCACTTT
.,.,TRBV27,TRBJ2-1,CASSARGRGNNEQFF,TGTGCCAGCAGTGCCCGGGGGCGGGGAAATAATGAGCAGTTCTTC